This T cell receptor (beta chain) was profiled in a study of blood T cell repertoires in COVID-19. Whole-study context: Sources were T cells, B-cell-depleted T cells, or PBMCs; the material itself was cDNA or gDNA.

The CDR3 has 12 amino acids. Germline CDR1 and CDR2: SQVTM and ANQGSEA. The V end lost 7 bases, the J end lost 4 bases, and 13 bases lay between the germline ends. TCRdb keeps only in-frame clones here, not all; method: immunoSEQ multiplex PCR. The sample consists of approximately 81,000 clones, roughly nine tenths of them appearing once. This clonotype was sampled from a woman between 50 and 59 years old in a cohort sampled during active COVID-19. The V gene is TRBV29-1, the J gene TRBJ1-1, with D possibly TRBD1 on 5 matching bases. Sequencing was carried out using peripheral blood. CDR3 in DNA: TGCAGCGCAGGACAACTCTCCACTGAAGCTTTCTTT. It specifies CSAGQLSTEAFF.